The 13 T cell receptor beta chains reported below all come from one sample, sequenced in a study of T-cell reconstitution after alpha-beta-depleted transplantation in children. Researchers prepared the TCRbeta library using unique molecular identifiers, the study reports. TCRdb re-analysed the PCR reads in MiXCR, keeping a single row per CDR3 protein. The table shows 350,000 to 500,000 distinct CDR3 sequences, with over 40% occurring only once. The sequencing used PBMCs, collected before TCRalphabeta/CD19-depleted stem cell transplant. These receptors came from a girl aged 2-10 years with aplastic anemia, due to receive a stem cell transplant.

The chain recombines TRBV20-1 with TRBJ2-7, with 8 bases fitting TRBD2. Looked up from germline, CDR1 is DFQATT and CDR2 is SNEGSKA (reference sequence). The V and J ends lost 4 bases and 4 bases, in that order; junction bases with no gene match: 9. The CDR3 has 14 residues. Written as DNA, the CDR3 is TGCAGTGCTAAGGCCGGGACTAGTCAGTACGAGCAGTACTTC. It specifies CSAKAGTSQYEQYF.

The V gene is TRBV7-3, the J gene TRBJ2-1; TRBD2 might be the D (7 bases). The CDR3 loop spans 17 amino acids. The V end lost 1 base, the J end lost 3 bases, and 16 bases lay between the germline ends. CDR1 SGHTA and CDR2 FQGTGA come from the germline V gene. The CDR3 DNA reads TGTGCCAGCAGCTTAAGGCCAAGGGAGGGGGTCTACAATGAGCAGTTCTTC. As protein: CASSLRPREGVYNEQFF. The full variable domain, in which reference TRBV7-3 and TRBJ2-1 provide the parts outside the CDR3, is GAGVSQTPSNKVTEKGKYVELRCDPISGHTALYWYRQSLGQGPEFLIYFQGTGAADDSGLPNDRFFAVRPEGSVSTLKIQRTERGDSAVYLCASSLRPREGVYNEQFFGPGTRLTVL.

A few counts support this clonotype. The chain has TRBV7-6 and TRBJ2-7; 7 bases line up with TRBD2. V was clipped by 0 bases and J by 9 bases; unmatched bases: 11. The germline V gene encodes CDR1 SGHVS and CDR2 FNYEAQ. This CDR3 has 15 amino acids. CDR3 in DNA: TGTGCCAGCAGCTTAGCTGGCCAGGGAGGGTGGTGGCAGTACTTC. The encoded protein is CASSLAGQGGWWQYF.

The chain is built from TRBV5-5 and TRBJ2-1; 8 positions agree with TRBD1. The CDR3 has 15 residues. Trimming at V came to 4 bases and at J to 8 bases, leaving 11 bases not matched to a gene. The germline gives CDR1 SGHKS, CDR2 YYEKEE (reference sequence). The CDR3 region is CASSPSPDRVDEQFF. The CDR3 DNA reads as TGTGCCAGCAGCCCCTCCCCGGACAGGGTCGATGAGCAGTTCTTC. The full variable domain, in which reference TRBV5-5 and TRBJ2-1 provide the parts outside the CDR3, is DAGVTQSPTHLIKTRGQQVTLRCSPISGHKSVSWYQQVLGQGPQFIFQYYEKEERGRGNFPDRFSARQFPNYSSELNVNALLLGDSALYLCASSPSPDRVDEQFFGPGTRLTVL.

This clonotype has a count of ten or more. V usage is TRBV10-2 and J usage is TRBJ2-7; 10 bases line up with TRBD1. V shed 6 bases and J 2 bases; nucleotides not matched to a gene: 4. Germline V CDR1 and CDR2: WSHSY, SAAADI. The CDR3 is 14 residues long. Here the CDR3 reads CASRAGQGAYEQYF. The CDR3 DNA reads TGCGCCAGCAGGGCCGGACAGGGGGCCTACGAGCAGTACTTC.

This chain connects TRBV20-1 to TRBJ2-7, with TRBD2 matching 10 bases. This CDR3 spans 12 amino acids. In germline, CDR1 is DFQATT, CDR2 SNEGSKA (reference sequence). With V trimmed by 5 bases and J by 7 bases, 5 bases remained unmatched. The CDR3 DNA reads TGCAGTGCTGTCGGGACTAGCGTGGAGCAGTACTTC. This codes for CSAVGTSVEQYF.

In this sample, this clonotype turned up once. The chain carries TRBV20-1 and TRBJ2-5; 13 bases map to TRBD2. This CDR3 is built from 15 residues. V was pared by 4 bases and J by 8 bases, with 10 bases of the junction left unmatched. Germline V CDR1 and CDR2: DFQATT, SNEGSKA (reference sequence). The CDR3 spells CSATRLAGGPGTQYF. Here the CDR3 DNA reads TGCAGTGCTACCCGACTAGCGGGAGGTCCCGGCACCCAGTACTTC.

The V and J genes are TRBV30 and TRBJ1-5, with D possibly matching TRBD1 (5 bases). The CDR3 has 16 amino acids. The V gene lost 3 bases and the J gene lost 3 bases, with 18 bases spanning the gap. Germline V gives CDR1 GTSNPN, CDR2 SVGIG (reference sequence). The CDR3, as DNA: TGTGCCTGGAGAGAGCCCGGGGCAGGGCACAATCAGCCCCAGCATTTT. It translates to CAWREPGAGHNQPQHF. The full variable domain, rest sourced from reference TRBV30 and TRBJ1-5, is SQTIHQWPATLVQPVGSPLSLECTVEGTSNPNLYWYRQAAGRGLQLLFYSVGIGQISSEVPQNLSASRPQDRQFILSSKKLLLSDSGFYLCAWREPGAGHNQPQHFGDGTRLSIL.

This clonotype came up many times. V usage is TRBV13 and J usage is TRBJ1-2; D is ambiguous. Trimming shortened V by 0 bases and J by 3 bases, and 8 bases separated the two germline ends. The CDR3 is made up of 14 amino acids. Germline loops: CDR1 PRHDT, CDR2 FYEKMQ (reference sequence). The chain's CDR3 is CASSLGNLDYGYTF. The DNA of the CDR3 is TGTGCCAGCAGCTTAGGAAATTTGGACTATGGCTACACCTTC.

The J gene is TRBJ1-1, the V gene TRBV6-5; D is undetermined. CDR1 and CDR2 (germline): MNHEY, SVGAGI. Trimming shortened V by 0 bases and J by 7 bases, and 9 bases separated the two germline ends. This CDR3 has 13 residues. CDR3 sequence (DNA): TGTGCCAGCAGTTACTCAGTAGGGAGTGAAGCTTTCTTT. Translated, it gives CASSYSVGSEAFF.

This chain's CDR3 is CASSPLGVNQETQYF. The DNA of the CDR3 is TGTGCCAGCAGCCCCCTGGGAGTTAACCAAGAGACCCAGTACTTC. V is TRBV2 and J is TRBJ2-5; TRBD2 is a possible D gene (5 bases). The V gene lost 6 bases and the J gene lost 0 bases, with 14 bases spanning the gap. Germline V gene data show CDR1 as SNHLY and CDR2 as FYNNEI. This CDR3 is built from 15 residues.

V and J are TRBV12-3 or TRBV12-4 and TRBJ2-1, with D possibly being TRBD1 (5 bases). CDR3 length: 12 amino acids. Trimming stripped 6 bases from V and 7 bases from J, with 10 bases between. CDR3 region: CASRYQGNEQFF. The CDR3 DNA reads TGTGCCAGCAGATACCAGGGAAATGAGCAGTTCTTC.

The chain employs TRBV29-1 and TRBJ2-5; 7 bases map to TRBD2. The CDR3 contains 11 residues. V lost 7 bases to trimming and J lost 2 bases; unmatched junction nucleotides: 1. CDR1 SQVTM and CDR2 ANQGSEA come from the germline V gene. The CDR3 protein is CSGGLQETQYF. The CDR3 coding sequence is TGCAGCGGGGGACTACAAGAGACCCAGTACTTC.